These 5 T cell receptor beta chains were sequenced from one sample in a study of cytomegalovirus exposure and HLA in healthy donors. PCR amplification relied on 60 Vbeta primers (plus 13 Jbeta primers). This table comes from immunoSEQ multiplex PCR, and its TCRdb copy is limited to in-frame clones, with some not included. The table has about 140,000 clones, more than 75% seen once. Material: PBMCs. Source of these receptors: a man aged 50 or older in good health and CMV-seronegative.

The V gene is TRBV7-2, the J gene TRBJ2-3; 11 bases line up with TRBD2. The trim removed 5 bases at V and 2 bases at J, leaving 6 bases unmatched. There are 16 residues in the CDR3. The germline gives CDR1 SGHTA, CDR2 FQGNSA. The CDR3 region is CASSTTSGAPTDTQYF. Written as DNA, the CDR3 is TGTGCCAGCAGCACGACTAGCGGGGCCCCCACAGATACGCAGTATTTT.

V usage is TRBV11-2 and J usage is TRBJ2-7; 7 bases map to TRBD1. Germline V gene data show CDR1 as SGHAT and CDR2 as FQNNGV. With V trimmed by 4 bases and J by 5 bases, 5 bases remained unmatched. The CDR3 has 13 residues. The CDR3 DNA reads as TGTGCCAGCAGCTCGGACAGGACCCACGAGCAGTACTTC. This sequence encodes CASSSDRTHEQYF.

The V gene is TRBV10-3, the J gene TRBJ1-3; TRBD1 aligns across 10 bases. The ends lost 10 bases at V and 0 bases at J; junction bases unmatched: 3. This CDR3 has 14 amino acids. Germline V lookup: CDR1 ENHRY, CDR2 SYGVKD. The CDR3: CATRDRGSGNTIYF. The CDR3 DNA reads TGTGCCACTCGGGACAGGGGCTCTGGAAACACCATATATTTT.

The genes are TRBV9 and TRBJ2-1; 8 positions match TRBD2. This CDR3 spans 16 amino acids. Germline CDR1 and CDR2: SGDLS and YYNGEE. Germline trimming cut 0 bases from V and 4 bases from J; bases unmatched to any gene: 6. This CDR3 reads CASSVEGSGAYNEQFF. CDR3 bases: TGTGCCAGCAGCGTAGAGGGTAGCGGGGCTTACAATGAGCAGTTCTTC. Based on the CDR3 plus reference TRBV9 and TRBJ2-1, the full variable domain is DSGVTQTPKHLITATGQRVTLRCSPRSGDLSVYWYQQSLDQGLQFLIQYYNGEERAKGNILERFSAQQFPDLHSELNLSSLELGDSALYFCASSVEGSGAYNEQFFGPGTRLTVL.

V gene TRBV27 combines with J gene TRBJ2-7, with 7 bases that match TRBD1. Trimming took 8 bases from V and 5 from J; bases not matched to a gene: 9. The length of the CDR3 is 13 residues. CDR1 is MNHEY and CDR2 is SMNVEV in the germline V gene (reference sequence). DNA for the CDR3: TGTGCCAGCGGAGGAACAGGGGTGCACGAGCAGTACTTC. Residues: CASGGTGVHEQYF.